The 28 T cell receptor beta chains reported below all come from one sample, sequenced in a study of T cells in Graves' hyperthyroidism and ophthalmopathy. Researchers amplified the TCR beta CDR3 regions from RNA transcripts. First-round RT-PCR of the TCR CDR3 relied on the HTBI primer set. TCRdb re-analysed the multiplex PCR reads in MiXCR, keeping a single row per CDR3 protein. Of about 740,000 distinct CDR3 sequences listed, 14% are singletons. What was sequenced was blood. All receptors derive from a woman aged 18-35 years with Graves' hyperthyroidism.

V is TRBV7-2 and J is TRBJ1-5; no firm D call. The germline V gene encodes CDR1 SGHTA and CDR2 FQGNSA. CDR3 size: 13 residues. Trimming cost V 1 base and J 9 bases, with 10 bases left between them. The CDR3 sequence: CASSLDSLGPQHF. The CDR3 DNA reads TGTGCCAGCAGCTTAGACAGCCTAGGGCCCCAGCATTTT.

This clonotype was found many times. The genes are TRBV5-6 and TRBJ2-7; a weak D match, TRBD1 (6 bases). Germline V gives CDR1 SGHDT, CDR2 YYEEEE. CDR3 length equals 14 residues. V gave up 2 bases and J gave up 4 bases, with 13 bases separating them. DNA for the CDR3: TGTGCCAGCAGCTTTACAGGGACAACTTACGAGCAGTACTTC. It codes for CASSFTGTTYEQYF.

The table lists this clonotype with many counts. The chain couples TRBV6-1 to TRBJ1-2, with 8 nucleotides matching TRBD1. The germline V gene has CDR1 MNHNS and CDR2 SASEGT. This CDR3 contains 13 residues. The V and J ends lost 9 bases and 6 bases, in that order; junction bases with no gene match: 9. The CDR3 is CASSDRDPNGYTF. In nucleotides, the CDR3 is TGTGCCAGTTCGGACAGGGATCCTAATGGCTACACCTTC.

This clonotype was counted at least ten times. The J gene is TRBJ2-3, the V gene TRBV13, with 7 positions matching TRBD2. The germline V gene has CDR1 PRHDT and CDR2 FYEKMQ (reference sequence). The CDR3 covers 16 residues. V shed 4 bases and J 0 bases; nucleotides not matched to a gene: 7. The chain's CDR3 is CASSSSGTSSTDTQYF. The CDR3 coding sequence is TGTGCCAGCAGCTCCAGCGGGACGTCTAGCACAGATACGCAGTATTTT.

The rearrangement uses TRBV20-1 and TRBJ2-7, with 9 bases fitting TRBD2. J was trimmed by 1 base and V by 0 bases; bases with no gene match: 4. This CDR3 has 15 residues. Germline lookup yields CDR1 DFQATT and CDR2 SNEGSKA (reference sequence). In DNA, the CDR3 is TGCAGTGCTAGAGATCCCCTAGCGGGGTCCTACGAGCAGTACTTC. Its translation: CSARDPLAGSYEQYF.

This clonotype was seen more than once but under ten times. The V gene is TRBV6-1, the J gene TRBJ2-4; D is perhaps TRBD1 or TRBD2 (6 bases each). Trimming removed 2 bases from V and 3 bases from J, with 14 bases in between. The CDR3 covers 16 residues. The germline CDR1 and CDR2 sequences are MNHNS and SASEGT. CDR3 sequence: CASSEIRGVVKNIQYF. The CDR3 DNA reads TGTGCCAGCAGTGAAATTAGGGGGGTAGTCAAAAACATTCAGTACTTC.

A remark on this clonotype: A much larger clone is a single base away; this may be a read error. The V and J genes are TRBV12-3 or TRBV12-4 and TRBJ1-5, with a weak D call TRBD1 (5 bases). The CDR3 is 16 amino acids. The chain's CDR3 is CVSSLSRRDSNQPQHF. CDR3 nucleotides: TGTGTCAGCAGTTTATCTCGCAGGGATAGCAATCAGCCCCAGCATTTT.

The sample holds many counts of this clonotype. The V call is TRBV28, the J call TRBJ1-2, with D tentatively TRBD1 (5 bases). The germline V and J ends were trimmed by 4 bases and 11 bases, with 11 bases remaining between them. Germline CDR1 is MDHEN and CDR2 is SYDVKM. The CDR3 totals 11 residues. CDR3 protein: CASSSDRGYTF. The CDR3, as DNA: TGTGCCAGCAGTTCAGACAGAGGATACACCTTC.

With respect to this clonotype: Given a much more abundant clone one base away, this may be a read error. The chain is built from TRBV12-3 or TRBV12-4 and TRBJ1-6; no reliable D call. The CDR3 has 15 residues. DNA for the CDR3: TGTGTCAGCAGTTTACAGAGCTCCTATAATTCACCCCTCCACTTT. The encoded protein is CVSSLQSSYNSPLHF.

The chain uses TRBV10-3 and TRBJ2-5, with 11 positions matching TRBD1. CDR3 length: 14 amino acids. The ends lost 4 bases at V and 3 bases at J; junction bases unmatched: 1. Germline V gene lookup returns CDR1 ENHRY and CDR2 SYGVKD. CDR3 DNA: TGTGCCATCAGTGGGGGACAGGGGGAAGAGACCCAGTACTTC. Amino acid sequence: CAISGGQGEETQYF.

This clonotype was detected many times. The chain is built from TRBV6-2 or TRBV6-3 and TRBJ1-3, with 7 bases matching TRBD1. CDR1 MNHEY and CDR2 SVGEGT come from the germline V gene. V shed 7 bases and J 0 bases; nucleotides not matched to a gene: 12. The CDR3 covers 17 residues. This CDR3 reads CASNQKDRPRSGNTIYF. As DNA, the CDR3 is TGTGCCAGCAACCAAAAGGACAGGCCGCGCTCTGGAAACACCATATATTTT.

Note on this clonotype: The junction shows a germline mismatch at one end, possibly a read error. The gene calls are TRBV3-1 and TRBJ2-1; D remains unclear. Germline CDR1 reads LGHDT; CDR2 reads YNNKEL (reference sequence). This CDR3 is built from 16 residues. The CDR3 region has the DNA TGTGCCAGCAGCCAATCTAGACTCGGACGAGGCAATGGGCAGTTCTTC. Its translation is CASSQSRLGRGNGQFF.

This chain uses TRBV12-3 or TRBV12-4 with TRBJ2-2, with 7 bases that match TRBD1. J was trimmed by 3 bases and V by 7 bases; bases with no gene match: 8. The CDR3 contains 15 residues. Here the CDR3 reads CASIPEGADTGELFF. CDR3 DNA sequence: TGTGCCAGCATCCCCGAGGGGGCGGACACCGGGGAGCTGTTTTTT.

The chain recombines TRBV29-1 with TRBJ2-2, with D possibly called TRBD1 or TRBD2 (5 bases each). CDR3 size: 13 residues. The V gene lost 5 bases and the J gene lost 6 bases, with 13 bases spanning the gap. CDR1 and CDR2 (germline): SQVTM, ANQGSEA. CDR3 loop: CSVPRGPAGELFF. The CDR3 DNA is TGCAGCGTTCCACGGGGCCCAGCCGGGGAGCTGTTTTTT.

This clonotype was seen a few times. V usage is TRBV9 and J usage is TRBJ2-3; TRBD1 matches at 10 bases. Germline loops: CDR1 SGDLS, CDR2 YYNGEE. CDR3 length equals 16 residues. J was trimmed by 3 bases and V by 2 bases; bases with no gene match: 6. In nucleotides, the CDR3 is TGTGCCAGCAGCGTGGGACAGGGGCCGGAGACAGATACGCAGTATTTT. Residues: CASSVGQGPETDTQYF.

The CDR3 loop reads CASSFLRQGINEQFF. The DNA for the CDR3 is TGTGCCAGCAGTTTTCTAAGACAGGGGATCAATGAGCAGTTCTTC. The chain carries TRBV28 and TRBJ2-1; 8 bases line up with TRBD1. Trimming took 3 bases from V and 6 from J; bases not matched to a gene: 7. The CDR3 totals 15 residues. Germline V gene data show CDR1 as MDHEN and CDR2 as SYDVKM.

The rearrangement uses TRBV27 and TRBJ2-7, with 7 positions matching TRBD2. This CDR3 is built from 14 residues. From germline, CDR1 is MNHEY and CDR2 SMNVEV (reference sequence). The J segment lost 2 bases and the V segment lost 6 bases, leaving 7 bases of the junction unmatched. CDR3 loop: CASSRTSYAYEQYF. CDR3 nucleotide sequence: TGTGCCAGCAGCAGGACTAGTTATGCCTACGAGCAGTACTTC.

V usage is TRBV20-1 and J usage is TRBJ2-7; the match to TRBD1 covers 8 bases. The CDR3 is made up of 13 amino acids. Germline V gene sequence: CDR1 DFQATT, CDR2 SNEGSKA (reference sequence). After removal of 2 bases from V and 4 bases from J, the junction contained 4 bases not matched to a gene. The CDR3, as DNA: TGCAGTGCTAGACTGACAGGGGCATACGAGCAGTACTTC. This codes for CSARLTGAYEQYF.

The sample holds many counts of this clonotype. The DNA for the CDR3 is TGCGCCAGCAACGAACGGAAGAACACCGGGGAGCTGTTTTTT. Translation gives CASNERKNTGELFF. This rearrangement joins TRBV5-1 to TRBJ2-2, with D uncertain. Germline loops: CDR1 SGHRS, CDR2 YFSETQ. Trimming cost V 6 bases and J 1 base, with 10 bases left between them. There are 14 residues in the CDR3.

This clonotype was counted ten times or more. CDR3 region: CASSSHRRTVSDTDTQYF. The CDR3 DNA reads as TGTGCCAGCAGTTCCCATAGGAGGACGGTATCGGATACAGATACGCAGTATTTT. The genes are TRBV11-3 and TRBJ2-3; perhaps TRBD2 as D (5 bases). Germline lookup yields CDR1 SGHNT and CDR2 YENEEA. The V end was cut by 6 bases, the J end by 3 bases, with 25 bases between. CDR3 length: 18 residues.

V and J are TRBV7-8 and TRBJ2-1, with 9 bases that match TRBD2. V was clipped by 2 bases and J by 8 bases; unmatched bases: 7. In germline, CDR1 is SGHVS, CDR2 FQNEAQ. The CDR3 runs 15 residues. The CDR3 DNA is TGTGCCAGCAGCTTATACGATAGCGGGAGTTATGAGCAGTTCTTC. Its protein product is CASSLYDSGSYEQFF.

This clonotype occurred a few times. The gene calls are TRBV29-1 and TRBJ1-2, with D possibly matching TRBD1 (5 bases). Germline V CDR1 and CDR2: SQVTM, ANQGSEA. The CDR3 runs to 14 residues. Trimming removed 6 bases from V and 2 bases from J, with 16 bases in between. CDR3 in DNA: TGCAGCGTGGGGGAAGGGAAGATCAACTATGGCTACACCTTC. It codes for CSVGEGKINYGYTF.

This clonotype was recorded many times. This rearrangement joins TRBV2 to TRBJ1-2; the match to TRBD1 covers 10 bases. Germline V lookup: CDR1 SNHLY, CDR2 FYNNEI. The CDR3 consists of 14 residues. J lost 3 bases, V lost 7 bases, and 5 bases had no gene match. Written as DNA, the CDR3 is TGTGCCAGCATAAGACAGGGGGCGGACTATGGCTACACCTTC. Translated: CASIRQGADYGYTF.

This clonotype was seen ten or more times. This chain joins TRBV12-3 or TRBV12-4 and TRBJ2-4; D unclear. Trimming removed 6 bases from V and 0 bases from J, with 15 bases in between. The CDR3 totals 16 residues. CDR3 sequence reads: CASSYTHGLAKNIQYF. The CDR3 DNA reads TGTGCCAGCAGCTACACCCACGGGCTAGCCAAAAACATTCAGTACTTC.

This clonotype was counted many times. V gene TRBV28 combines with J gene TRBJ2-2; a possible D gene is TRBD2 (5 bases). Trimming cost V 5 bases and J 5 bases, with 12 bases left between them. The CDR3 spans 14 residues. Germline loops: CDR1 MDHEN, CDR2 SYDVKM. The CDR3 reads CASSTVGETGELFF. In nucleotides, the CDR3 is TGTGCCAGCAGTACGGTGGGAGAGACCGGGGAGCTGTTTTTT. Full variable domain (missing parts from reference TRBV28 and TRBJ2-2): DVKVTQSSRYLVKRTGEKVFLECVQDMDHENMFWYRQDPGLGLRLIYFSYDVKMKEKGDIPEGYSVSREKKERFSLILESASTNQTSMYLCASSTVGETGELFFGEGSRLTVL.

There are many counts of this clonotype. One junction end disagrees with the germline gene, perhaps due to a read error. The J gene is TRBJ1-6, the V gene TRBV5-1, with TRBD1 identical over 8 bases. Germline V gene lookup returns CDR1 SGHRS and CDR2 YFSETQ. This CDR3 is built from 15 residues. CDR3 bases: TGTGCCAGCAGCGTATCAGGGGGCGGGAATTCACCCCTCCACTTT. Encoded protein: CASSVSGGGNSPLHF.

As regards this clonotype: This could be a read error, since a much larger clone is one nucleotide away. A read error is likely, as this CDR3 ends without the conserved phenylalanine or tryptophan. V gene TRBV30 combines with J gene TRBJ2-7, with TRBD1 as a possible D gene (5 bases). The germline gives CDR1 GTSNPN, CDR2 SVGIG (reference sequence). The CDR3 has 13 residues. Trimming removed 3 bases at V and 1 base at J, with 10 bases between. The CDR3 DNA reads TGTGCCTGGAGAACAGGATCTTCCTACGAGCAGTACCTC. Its translation is CAWRTGSSYEQYL.

This clonotype was found many times. The chain links TRBV18 to TRBJ1-1, with 7 bases that match TRBD1. Germline CDR1 is KGHSH and CDR2 is LQKENI. The V gene end was trimmed by 0 bases and the J gene end by 5 bases; junction bases not matched to a gene: 6. The CDR3 is 15 amino acids. CDR3 in amino acids: CASSPPTGPPTEAFF. The CDR3 DNA is TGTGCCAGCTCACCACCGACAGGGCCCCCTACTGAAGCTTTCTTT.